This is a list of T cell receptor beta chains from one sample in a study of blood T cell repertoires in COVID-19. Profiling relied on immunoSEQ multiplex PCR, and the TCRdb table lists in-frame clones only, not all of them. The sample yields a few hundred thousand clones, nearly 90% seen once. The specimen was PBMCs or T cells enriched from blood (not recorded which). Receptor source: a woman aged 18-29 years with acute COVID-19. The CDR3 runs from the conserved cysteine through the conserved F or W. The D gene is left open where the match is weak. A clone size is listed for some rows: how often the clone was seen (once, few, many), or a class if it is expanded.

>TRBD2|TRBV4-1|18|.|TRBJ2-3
CASSQGLAGVVSTDTQYF
TGCGCCAGCAGCCAAGGACTAGCGGGAGTGGTGAGCACAGATACGCAGTATTTT
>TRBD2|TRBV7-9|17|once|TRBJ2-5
CASSLSASGRAEETQYF
TGTGCCAGCAGCTTAAGCGCTAGCGGGAGGGCCGAGGAGACCCAGTACTTC
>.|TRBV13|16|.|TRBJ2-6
CASTPGTFAGANVLTF
TGTGCCAGCACCCCCGGGACTTTCGCTGGGGCCAACGTCCTGACTTTC
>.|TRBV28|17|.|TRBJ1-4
CASSLTLSTGRNEKLFF
TGTGCCAGCAGTTTAACCCTCTCGACAGGCAGGAATGAAAAACTGTTTTTT
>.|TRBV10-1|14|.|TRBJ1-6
CASSESGVNSPLHF
TGCGCCAGCAGTGAATCAGGGGTCAATTCACCCCTCCACTTT
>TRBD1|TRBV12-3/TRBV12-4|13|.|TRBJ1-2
CASRRGQGSAYTF
TGTGCCAGCAGACGAGGACAGGGCTCTGCCTACACCTTC
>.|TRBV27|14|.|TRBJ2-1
CASSLTGLYNEQFF
TGTGCCAGCAGTCTGACAGGATTGTACAATGAGCAGTTCTTC
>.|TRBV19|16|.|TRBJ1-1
CAVVGRRREPNTEAFF
TGTGCCGTCGTGGGGCGCCGTCGGGAGCCGAACACTGAAGCTTTCTTT
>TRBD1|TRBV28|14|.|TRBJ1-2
CASSSPPTGRGYTF
TGTGCCAGCAGTTCTCCTCCGACAGGGAGAGGCTACACCTTC
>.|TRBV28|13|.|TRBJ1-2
CASSPDIWYGYTF
TGTGCCAGCAGTCCCGACATTTGGTATGGCTACACCTTC
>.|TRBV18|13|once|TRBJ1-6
CASSPGGNSPLHF
TGTGCCAGCTCACCGGGGGGAAATTCACCCCTCCACTTT
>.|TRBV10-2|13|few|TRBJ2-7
CASGLRKLPEQYF
TGCGCCAGCGGTCTTAGAAAGCTACCTGAGCAGTACTTC
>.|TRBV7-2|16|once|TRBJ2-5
CASSSGGGGLQETQYF
TGTGCCAGCAGCTCCGGTGGGGGGGGGCTCCAAGAGACCCAGTACTTC
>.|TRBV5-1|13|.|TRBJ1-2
CASSLAAGDGYTF
TGCGCCAGCAGCTTGGCCGCGGGAGATGGCTACACCTTC
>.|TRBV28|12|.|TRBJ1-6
CASPNGNSPLHF
TGTGCCAGCCCCAACGGGAATTCACCCCTCCACTTT
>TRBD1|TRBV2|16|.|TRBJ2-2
CASSDGTGGISGELFF
TGTGCCAGCAGTGATGGGACAGGGGGTATCTCCGGGGAGCTGTTTTTT
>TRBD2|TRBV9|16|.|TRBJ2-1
CASSALAGARYNEQFF
TGTGCCAGCAGCGCCCTAGCGGGAGCCCGCTACAATGAGCAGTTCTTC
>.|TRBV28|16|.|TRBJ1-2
CASSFPTGIPNYGYTF
TGTGCCAGCAGTTTTCCAACAGGTATTCCTAACTATGGCTACACCTTC
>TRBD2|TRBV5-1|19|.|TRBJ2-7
CASSADPGLAERRRHEQYF
TGCGCCAGCAGCGCCGATCCGGGACTAGCGGAGAGGAGACGCCACGAGCAGTACTTC
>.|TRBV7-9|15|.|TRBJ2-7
CASSQGPSPGYEQYF
TGTGCCAGCAGCCAGGGGCCCAGCCCAGGGTACGAGCAGTACTTC
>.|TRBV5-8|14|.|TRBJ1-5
CASSLSGGSEPQHF
TGTGCCAGCAGCCTCTCGGGAGGAAGTGAGCCCCAGCATTTT
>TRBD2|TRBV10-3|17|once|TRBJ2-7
CAISEALAGDRPYEQYF
TGTGCCATCAGTGAGGCGTTAGCGGGAGACCGTCCCTACGAGCAGTACTTC
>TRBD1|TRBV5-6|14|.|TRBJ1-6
CASSRDRGNSPLHF
TGTGCCAGCAGCAGGGACAGGGGTAATTCACCCCTCCACTTT
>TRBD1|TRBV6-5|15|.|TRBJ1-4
CASSYSGQGNEKLFF
TGTGCCAGCAGTTACTCTGGACAGGGTAATGAAAAACTGTTTTTT
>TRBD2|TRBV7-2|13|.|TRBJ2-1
CASSLGLRGGLFF
TGTGCCAGCAGCTTAGGACTGCGGGGGGGACTGTTCTTC
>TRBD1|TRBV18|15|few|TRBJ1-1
CASSPPTGARTEAFF
TGTGCCAGCTCACCCCCGACAGGGGCGAGGACTGAAGCTTTCTTT
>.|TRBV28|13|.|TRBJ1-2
CAAMGGHYYGYTF
TGTGCCGCCATGGGCGGACACTACTATGGCTACACCTTC
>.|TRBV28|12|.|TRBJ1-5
CASSLLYQPQHF
TGTGCCAGCAGTCTGCTATATCAGCCCCAGCATTTT
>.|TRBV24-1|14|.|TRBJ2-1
CAAKAGRSYNEQFF
TGTGCCGCCAAAGCGGGCCGCTCCTACAATGAGCAGTTCTTC
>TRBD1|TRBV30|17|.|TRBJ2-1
CAWSDSYGTGFHSEQFF
TGTGCCTGGAGTGACAGCTACGGGACAGGATTTCACAGTGAGCAGTTCTTC
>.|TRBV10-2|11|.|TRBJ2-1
CASGGDGEQFF
TGCGCCAGCGGAGGGGATGGTGAGCAGTTCTTC
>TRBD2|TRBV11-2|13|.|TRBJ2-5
CASGGSVGETQYF
TGTGCCAGCGGCGGGAGTGTAGGAGAGACCCAGTACTTC
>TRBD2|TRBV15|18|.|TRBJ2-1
CATSRGGLAGGPKNEQFF
TGTGCCACCAGCAGGGGAGGTCTAGCGGGAGGGCCTAAGAATGAGCAGTTCTTC
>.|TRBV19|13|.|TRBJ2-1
CASSIRVTDEQFF
TGTGCCAGTAGTATACGGGTGACGGATGAGCAGTTCTTC
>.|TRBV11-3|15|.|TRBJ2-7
CASSPVGVGGYEQYF
TGTGCCAGCAGCCCGGTGGGAGTAGGTGGCTACGAGCAGTACTTC
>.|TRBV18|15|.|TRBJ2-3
CASSPRSGPTDTQYF
TGTGCCAGCTCACCACGTTCGGGTCCCACAGATACGCAGTATTTT
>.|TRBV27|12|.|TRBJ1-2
CASREGSYGYTF
TGTGCCAGCAGGGAAGGGAGCTATGGCTACACCTTC
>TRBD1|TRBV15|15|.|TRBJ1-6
CATSGSGQSNSPLHF
TGTGCCACCAGCGGGTCGGGACAGAGTAATTCACCCCTCCACTTT
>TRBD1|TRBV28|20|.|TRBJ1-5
CASSSSLHRGLGNSNQPQHF
TGTGCCAGCAGTTCCTCCCTCCACAGGGGGCTCGGAAATAGCAATCAGCCCCAGCATTTT
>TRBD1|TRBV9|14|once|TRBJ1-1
CASSVDRGFGEAFF
TGTGCCAGCAGCGTAGACAGGGGATTCGGCGAAGCTTTCTTT